This entry concerns a single T cell receptor (beta chain). The antigen remains unidentified. This sample was taken from a study of somatic mutations in cytotoxic T cells in rheumatoid arthritis. General study results and limits: Unidentified antigens were the targets of the expanded CD8+ clones.

TCRdb's copy holds only in-frame clones and misses some; the assay was immunoSEQ multiplex PCR. The sample holds some 18,000 clones; over 65% are singletons and the top ten take about 5.4%. Germline CDR1 LNHDA, CDR2 SQIVND (reference sequence). Deletions cut 8 bases from V and 5 bases from J, with 17 bases between. This CDR3 has 14 residues. The rearrangement joins TRBV19 to TRBJ2-3; tentatively, D is TRBD2 (5 bases). This TCR came from a man aged 55-75 years in good health. Sample: CD8+ T cells sorted from blood. CDR3 sequence: CASRAWQDLDTQYF. The DNA of the CDR3 is TGTGCCAGTCGAGCGTGGCAGGACTTAGATACGCAGTATTTT. Full variable domain (missing parts from reference TRBV19 and TRBJ2-3): DGGITQSPKYLFRKEGQNVTLSCEQNLNHDAMYWYRQDPGQGLRLIYYSQIVNDFQKGDIAEGYSVSREKKESFPLTVTSAQKNPTAFYLCASRAWQDLDTQYFGPGTRLTVL.